These T cell receptor beta chains were read from a single sample in a study of cytomegalovirus exposure and HLA in healthy donors. The protocol was immunoSEQ multiplex PCR, while the TCRdb copy is restricted to in-frame clones and leaves out a portion. The sample carries some 110,000 clones, approximately 80% recorded once. The sequenced sample was PBMCs. The receptors stem from a man aged 45-65 years in good health and CMV-seronegative. CDR3s include the opening cysteine and the closing phenylalanine or tryptophan. Fields, in order: V gene, J gene, D gene, clone size, CDR3 protein, CDR3 DNA. D genes are given only for firm matches. Clone size is stated in some rows and not others, as once, few, many or a class when expanded.

TRBV2	TRBJ1-1	-	-	CASTLILRQGAFF	TGTGCCAGCACCCTCATTCTAAGGCAGGGCGCTTTCTTT
TRBV5-4	TRBJ1-1	TRBD1	once	CASSSPTGQGNTEAFF	TGTGCCAGCAGCTCCCCCACGGGACAGGGGAACACTGAAGCTTTCTTT
TRBV18	TRBJ1-1	-	once	CASSPGRHQGTEAFF	TGTGCCAGCTCACCAGGGAGGCATCAGGGCACTGAAGCTTTCTTT
TRBV7-2	TRBJ2-1	TRBD1	once	CASSYRGTNNEQFF	TGTGCCAGCAGCTACAGGGGGACGAACAATGAGCAGTTCTTC
TRBV10-3	TRBJ1-1	-	few	CAISGAGSNAEAFF	TGTGCCATCAGTGGAGCAGGGTCTAATGCTGAAGCTTTCTTT
TRBV10-3	TRBJ2-2	-	-	CAISEGQNTGELFF	TGTGCCATCAGTGAGGGACAGAACACCGGGGAGCTGTTTTTT
TRBV6-1	TRBJ1-3	TRBD1	few	CASSDRDREGNTIYF	TGTGCCAGCAGTGACCGGGACAGGGAAGGAAACACCATATATTTT
TRBV28	TRBJ1-5	-	-	CASNLGGEGQPQHF	TGTGCCAGCAATCTCGGGGGGGAAGGGCAGCCCCAGCATTTT
TRBV5-4	TRBJ1-1	TRBD1	once	CASNGQGGLNTEAFF	TGTGCCAGCAATGGACAGGGGGGATTGAACACTGAAGCTTTCTTT
TRBV12-2	TRBJ2-5	-	-	CASRSDRSPETQYF	TGTGCAAGTCGCTCCGACAGGTCCCCCGAGACCCAGTACTTC
TRBV6-5	TRBJ1-1	-	-	CASRAGFSEAFF	TGTGCCAGCAGGGCAGGTTTCTCTGAAGCTTTCTTT
TRBV11-2	TRBJ2-5	TRBD1	-	CASSLDGQGRETQYF	TGTGCCAGCAGCTTAGATGGACAGGGACGTGAGACCCAGTACTTC
TRBV5-1	TRBJ2-6	-	-	CASSLTAGSGANVLTF	TGCGCCAGCAGCTTAACAGCTGGGTCTGGGGCCAACGTCCTGACTTTC
TRBV7-2	TRBJ2-5	-	-	CASSPFHPEETQYF	TGTGCCAGCAGCCCCTTTCACCCGGAGGAGACCCAGTACTTC
TRBV19	TRBJ1-5	TRBD1	few	CASSTGMTGLNQPQHF	TGTGCCAGTAGTACAGGAATGACAGGGCTCAATCAGCCCCAGCATTTT
TRBV7-2	TRBJ1-6	TRBD1	-	CASSPGPGTGLRLHF	TGTGCCAGCAGCCCCGGTCCCGGGACAGGGTTACGGCTCCACTTT
TRBV5-5	TRBJ1-1	-	-	CASSSSEQGNTEAFF	TGTGCCAGCAGCTCCTCCGAGCAGGGGAACACTGAAGCTTTCTTT
TRBV5-1	TRBJ2-1	-	once	CASQRDTTNNEQFF	TGCGCCAGTCAACGGGACACCACTAACAATGAGCAGTTCTTC
TRBV4-3	TRBJ1-1	TRBD1	few	CASSLGTATTEAFF	TGCGCCAGCAGCCTAGGGACAGCGACCACTGAAGCTTTCTTT
TRBV7-8	TRBJ1-5	-	-	CASSLTGGLGNQPQHF	TGTGCCAGCAGCTTAACCGGAGGTCTGGGCAATCAGCCCCAGCATTTT
TRBV7-9	TRBJ2-7	-	-	CASSLGGLEQYF	TGTGCCAGCAGCTTAGGGGGCCTCGAGCAGTACTTC
TRBV6-5	TRBJ2-1	TRBD2	-	CASSYSGVPDNEQFF	TGTGCCAGCAGTTACAGCGGGGTACCGGACAATGAGCAGTTCTTC
TRBV6-6	TRBJ1-1	TRBD1	-	CASRLTGDTEAFF	TGTGCCAGCAGGCTGACAGGGGACACTGAAGCTTTCTTT
TRBV5-1	TRBJ1-2	TRBD1	-	CASSEGQGGRANYGYTF	TGCGCCAGCAGCGAAGGACAGGGGGGCCGTGCTAACTATGGCTACACCTTC
TRBV5-6	TRBJ1-2	-	-	CASSKEGGGDYGYTF	TGTGCCAGCAGCAAGGAAGGGGGGGGTGACTATGGCTACACCTTC
TRBV4-2	TRBJ2-7	TRBD2	-	CASSQRLAGGTYEQYF	TGTGCCAGCAGCCAAAGACTAGCGGGGGGTACCTACGAGCAGTACTTC
TRBV5-1	TRBJ2-5	-	-	CASSLDRSLRTQYF	TGCGCCAGCAGCTTGGACCGCTCCCTTAGGACCCAGTACTTC
TRBV4-3	TRBJ2-7	-	-	CASSQDYDLGGEQYF	TGCGCCAGCAGCCAAGATTACGACCTCGGGGGCGAGCAGTACTTC
TRBV15	TRBJ2-5	TRBD1	-	CATSAGGDGETQYF	TGTGCCACCAGCGCAGGGGGAGACGGGGAGACCCAGTACTTC
TRBV30	TRBJ1-3	TRBD1	-	CAWRDRVGPIYF	TGTGCCTGGAGAGACAGGGTAGGACCCATATATTTT
TRBV30	TRBJ1-3	-	-	CAWKVAFSGNTIYF	TGTGCCTGGAAGGTAGCTTTCTCTGGAAACACCATATATTTT
TRBV29-1	TRBJ1-1	-	few	CSAGDFTMNTEAFF	TGCAGCGCCGGAGATTTTACAATGAACACTGAAGCTTTCTTT
TRBV7-9	TRBJ1-2	TRBD1	-	CASSFGTGISYGYTF	TGTGCCAGCAGCTTCGGGACAGGGATCTCCTATGGCTACACCTTC
TRBV2	TRBJ1-3	-	-	CALMSTRSGNTIYF	TGTGCCTTGATGAGTACCCGCTCTGGAAACACCATATATTTT
TRBV4-1	TRBJ2-3	TRBD1	-	CASSPLDRGRLDTQYF	TGCGCCAGCAGCCCCCTGGACAGGGGGCGCCTAGATACGCAGTATTTT
TRBV5-1	TRBJ1-2	-	-	CASSHGDRSYGYTF	TGCGCCAGCAGCCACGGGGATAGGAGCTATGGCTACACCTTC
TRBV7-8	TRBJ1-3	-	-	CASSYSRVYNTIYF	TGTGCCAGCAGCTACAGCAGGGTATACAACACCATATATTTT
TRBV7-8	TRBJ1-1	-	few	CASSPRDVNTEAFF	TGTGCCAGCAGCCCCCGGGATGTGAACACTGAAGCTTTCTTT
TRBV9	TRBJ2-5	TRBD1	-	CASSARDRETQYF	TGTGCCAGCAGCGCCCGGGACAGAGAGACCCAGTACTTC
TRBV19	TRBJ2-5	TRBD1	few	CASQGRDRETQYF	TGTGCCAGCCAAGGCAGGGACAGAGAGACCCAGTACTTC
TRBV6-5	TRBJ1-2	TRBD1	-	CASRTGNYGYTF	TGTGCCAGCAGGACAGGGAACTATGGCTACACCTTC
TRBV19	TRBJ1-3	-	-	CASSISGGRNTIYF	TGTGCCAGTAGTATTTCGGGGGGTAGAAACACCATATATTTT
TRBV7-9	TRBJ1-2	-	-	CSSSLDRYGYTF	TGTTCCAGCAGCTTGGACAGATATGGCTACACCTTC
TRBV7-2	TRBJ2-5	TRBD2	-	CASSSPGGGETQYF	TGTGCCAGCAGCTCCCCTGGCGGGGGGGAGACCCAGTACTTC
TRBV5-1	TRBJ2-3	TRBD1	few	CASSEGARGDTQYF	TGCGCCAGCTCCGAGGGGGCCAGGGGGGATACGCAGTATTTT
TRBV10-3	TRBJ1-3	-	-	CAITEGGTGNTIYF	TGTGCCATCACCGAGGGAGGGACTGGAAACACCATATATTTT
TRBV7-9	TRBJ2-7	-	-	CASSLVAAEAEQYF	TGTGCCAGCAGCTTAGTAGCGGCAGAGGCCGAGCAGTACTTC
TRBV7-3	TRBJ2-1	TRBD2	few	CASSLGTSGGDEQFF	TGTGCCAGCAGCCTCGGGACTAGCGGGGGAGATGAGCAGTTCTTC
TRBV5-1	TRBJ2-1	TRBD2	once	CASSALAGRQNEQFF	TGCGCCAGCAGCGCACTAGCGGGGAGACAAAATGAGCAGTTCTTC
TRBV7-9	TRBJ1-2	TRBD1	-	CASSRPGQGHGYTF	TGTGCCAGCAGCCGTCCCGGACAGGGACATGGCTACACCTTC
TRBV11-2	TRBJ2-5	TRBD2	once	CASSQLRGAGGQTQYF	TGTGCCAGCAGCCAACTAAGGGGGGCGGGGGGTCAGACCCAGTACTTC
TRBV2	TRBJ1-1	TRBD1	-	CASSGDRGTEAFF	TGTGCCAGCAGTGGCGACAGGGGAACTGAAGCTTTCTTT
TRBV6-1	TRBJ1-4	-	few	CASSEIRGNEKLFF	TGTGCCAGCAGTGAAATACGGGGGAATGAAAAACTGTTTTTT
TRBV13	TRBJ2-1	-	-	CASSGRVFPNYNEQFF	TGTGCCAGCAGCGGCCGGGTCTTCCCCAACTACAATGAGCAGTTCTTC
TRBV29-1	TRBJ2-1	TRBD1	-	CSDATGERNEQFF	TGCAGCGACGCCACAGGGGAGCGGAATGAGCAGTTCTTC
TRBV7-2	TRBJ2-3	TRBD2	-	CASRFRRLASTDTQYF	TGTGCCAGCAGGTTCCGCCGACTAGCTAGCACAGATACGCAGTATTTT
TRBV7-9	TRBJ2-7	TRBD1	-	CASSRGQAHYEQYF	TGTGCCAGCAGCCGAGGACAGGCCCACTACGAGCAGTACTTC
TRBV4-2	TRBJ1-5	TRBD1	-	CASSQDSTGDQPQHF	TGTGCCAGCAGCCAAGACTCGACAGGGGATCAGCCCCAGCATTTT
TRBV5-4	TRBJ1-1	TRBD1	-	CASSYWTGGLNTEAFF	TGTGCCAGCAGCTATTGGACAGGGGGCTTGAACACTGAAGCTTTCTTT